This T cell receptor beta chain appears in the sequencing data of a study of blood T cells in healthy people across ages. Total RNA was isolated from each sample in quantities of at least 5 micrograms. The second PCR ran roughly 6 to 11 cycles with a sample-barcoded 5' primer and J-beta primers. Every cDNA was tagged by a template-switch adaptor with 12 random nucleotides. A single record per CDR3 protein comes from TCRdb applying MiXCR to the 5' RACE reads. The repertoire consists of over a million distinct CDR3 sequences, with less than 50% occurring once and the leading ten covering about 20%. From germline, CDR1 is MNHEY and CDR2 SVGAGI. This CDR3 comprises 15 residues. The V end lost 6 bases, the J end lost 6 bases, and 21 bases lay between the germline ends. About this clonotype itself: Its target is not known.

Study-level points and caveats: Both higher diversity and more naive CD4+ cells marked long-lived donors when set against aged donors.

This chain connects TRBV6-5 to TRBJ2-7; D not certain. The sequencing sample was made of blood. The TCR originated in a woman in her sixties in good health. CDR3 region: CASSYAGPPGSEQYF. The CDR3 DNA follows: TGTGCCAGCAGCTACGCCGGACCCCCTGGTAGCGAGCAGTACTTC.